Sequencing of this T cell receptor (beta chain) was carried out in a study of blood T cell repertoires in COVID-19. Across the whole study: The United States, Italy and Spain provided the acute and convalescent COVID-19 samples. T cells, B-cell-depleted T cells, or PBMCs provided the cDNA or gDNA that served as material.

Germline V gene lookup returns CDR1 MDHEN and CDR2 SYDVKM. V was trimmed by 3 bases and J by 1 base, leaving 3 bases between them. The CDR3 spans 12 residues. Per the original data handling: Amplification with reference gene primers provided the estimates of nucleated cell counts. This table comes from immunoSEQ multiplex PCR, and its TCRdb copy is limited to in-frame clones, with some not included. V and J calls and clone size follow that table, whereas D and trimming were derived from the DNA. The sample has about 200,000 clones; around 82% are singletons. The chain carries TRBV28 and TRBJ2-5; D remains unclear. The clonotype comes from a woman aged 70 to 79 with acute or convalescent COVID-19. The specimen sequenced was peripheral blood. CDR3 coding DNA: TGTGCCAGCAGTTTTCTCCAAGAGACCCAGTACTTC. Protein: CASSFLQETQYF.